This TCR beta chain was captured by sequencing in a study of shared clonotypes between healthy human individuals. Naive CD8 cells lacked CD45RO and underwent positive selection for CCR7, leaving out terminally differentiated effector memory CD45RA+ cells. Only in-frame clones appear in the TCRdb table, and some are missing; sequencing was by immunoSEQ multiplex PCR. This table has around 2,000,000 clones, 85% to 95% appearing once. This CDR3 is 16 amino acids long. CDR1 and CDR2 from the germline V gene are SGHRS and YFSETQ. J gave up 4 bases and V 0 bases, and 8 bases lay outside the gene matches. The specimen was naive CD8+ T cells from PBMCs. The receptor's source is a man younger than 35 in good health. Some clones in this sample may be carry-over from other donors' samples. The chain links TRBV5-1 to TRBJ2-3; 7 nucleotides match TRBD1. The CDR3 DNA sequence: TGCGCCAGCAGCTTGGGTAGGGGGCGCGGGTCAGATACGCAGTATTTT. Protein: CASSLGRGRGSDTQYF.